This TCR beta chain comes out of a study of cytomegalovirus exposure and HLA in healthy donors. The germline CDR1 and CDR2 sequences are ENHRY and SYGVKD. Trimming left V 7 bases short and J 4 bases short, with 16 bases between. The CDR3 has 14 amino acids. Repertoires were generated with immunoSEQ multiplex PCR, while TCRdb's copy carries only in-frame clones and drops some. The sample has roughly 140,000 clones, 85% to 90% seen once. Material for sequencing was PBMCs. The clonotype originates from a woman between 18 and 29 years old in good health and CMV-seropositive. The rearrangement links TRBV10-3 to TRBJ1-1; D call uncertain. The CDR3 nucleotides read TGTGCCATCAAAACGGGAGTAGGGCTCACTGAAGCTTTCTTT. Protein product: CAIKTGVGLTEAFF.